This T cell receptor (beta chain) originates from a study of blood T cell repertoires in COVID-19. In the study overall: The United States, Italy and Spain provided the acute and convalescent COVID-19 samples. The analysed material was cDNA or gDNA that came from T cells, B-cell-depleted T cells, or PBMCs.

CDR3 length equals 15 residues. Germline V gene data show CDR1 as LGHDT and CDR2 as YNNKEL (reference sequence). V was clipped by 2 bases and J by 6 bases; unmatched bases: 5. Per the study methods: Amplification with reference gene primers provided the estimates of nucleated cell counts. Profiled with immunoSEQ multiplex PCR; TCRdb holds only in-frame clones, not every one. V and J calls and clone size are those listed in that table; D and trimming were worked out from the DNA. This sample has about 250,000 clones, with 85% to 90% found just once. The chain recombines TRBV3-1 (or the pseudogene TRBV3-2) with TRBJ2-2, with 8 nucleotides matching TRBD2. Input material: peripheral blood. The receptor's source is a man of 80 years or more with acute or convalescent COVID-19. The CDR3: CASSQPGGYPGELFF. The DNA for the CDR3 is TGTGCCAGCAGCCAACCGGGAGGGTACCCCGGGGAGCTGTTTTTT.